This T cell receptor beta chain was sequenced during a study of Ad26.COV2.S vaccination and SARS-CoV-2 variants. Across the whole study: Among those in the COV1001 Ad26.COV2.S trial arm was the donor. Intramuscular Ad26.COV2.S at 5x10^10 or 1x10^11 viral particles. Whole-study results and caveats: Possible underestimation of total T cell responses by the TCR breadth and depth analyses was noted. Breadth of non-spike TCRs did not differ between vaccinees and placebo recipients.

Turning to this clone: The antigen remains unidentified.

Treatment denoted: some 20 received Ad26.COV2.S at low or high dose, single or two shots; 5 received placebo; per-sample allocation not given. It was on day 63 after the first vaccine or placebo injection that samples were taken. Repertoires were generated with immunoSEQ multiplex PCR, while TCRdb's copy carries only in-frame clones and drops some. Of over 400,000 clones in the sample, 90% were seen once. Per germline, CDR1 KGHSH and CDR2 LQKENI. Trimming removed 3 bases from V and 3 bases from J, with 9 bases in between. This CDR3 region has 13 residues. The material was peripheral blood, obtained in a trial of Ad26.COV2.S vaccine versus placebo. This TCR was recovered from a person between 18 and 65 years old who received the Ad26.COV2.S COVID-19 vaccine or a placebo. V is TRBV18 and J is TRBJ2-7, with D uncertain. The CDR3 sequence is CASSPTDDYEQYF. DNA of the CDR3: TGTGCCAGCTCACCGACCGACGACTACGAGCAGTACTTC.